This T cell receptor beta chain emerged from a study of PD-L1 blockade in urothelial cancer. The method was immunoSEQ multiplex PCR; TCRdb's version includes in-frame clones alone and lacks a portion of them. This table has 55,000 to 70,000 clones, about 86% appearing once. The sample holds a few counts of this clone. Germline V lookup: CDR1 MGHRA, CDR2 YSYEKL. The CDR3 has 14 residues. V lost 4 bases to trimming and J lost 7 bases; unmatched junction nucleotides: 9. The clonotype originates from a man aged 50-60 years with urothelial cancer. Specimen: PBMCs, collected around atezolizumab (anti-PD-L1) treatment. The chain uses TRBV4-1 and TRBJ1-1, with 7 nucleotides matching TRBD1. The CDR3 bases are TGCGCCAGCAGCCCTTTCAGGGACAGAGATGAAGCTTTCTTT. This translates into CASSPFRDRDEAFF.